The 21 T cell receptor beta chains presented below share a single source sample, sequenced in a study of blood T cells in healthy people across ages. For the second PCR, which ran for about 6 to 11 cycles, a sample-barcoded 5' primer and a J-beta primer mix were used. TCRdb re-analysed the 5' RACE reads in MiXCR, keeping a single row per CDR3 protein. The repertoire holds about 780,000 distinct CDR3 sequences, with around 68% as singletons. Sequences were obtained from blood. Receptors were obtained from a man aged 25-45 years in good health.

The V gene is TRBV6-2 or TRBV6-3, the J gene TRBJ2-6, with D possibly TRBD1 on 6 matching bases. CDR1 is MNHEY and CDR2 is SVGEGT in the germline V gene. The CDR3 is 18 amino acids. The ends were cut back, 4 bases at V and 1 base at J, with 17 bases in the middle. CDR3 nucleotides: TGTGCCAGCAGTTGGAGACAGGCGATCTCTTCTGGGGCCAACGTCCTGACTTTC. Translation: CASSWRQAISSGANVLTF.

The CDR3 spells CSAPLLAGGAVTYEQYF. The CDR3 DNA follows: TGCAGTGCTCCCCTACTAGCGGGGGGCGCGGTCACCTACGAGCAGTACTTC. The chain uses TRBV20-1 and TRBJ2-7, with 12 bases lining up with TRBD2. The CDR3 is 17 amino acids. J was trimmed by 2 bases and V by 5 bases; bases with no gene match: 13. CDR1 DFQATT and CDR2 SNEGSKA come from the germline V gene (reference sequence).

The chain recombines TRBV27 with TRBJ1-2, with TRBD1 matching over 8 bases. The CDR3 is 14 amino acids. The V gene end was trimmed by 6 bases and the J gene end by 4 bases; junction bases not matched to a gene: 7. Germline assignment: CDR1 MNHEY and CDR2 SMNVEV (reference sequence). The CDR3 spells CASRIAGGSYGYTF. Here the CDR3 DNA reads TGTGCCAGCAGGATCGCAGGGGGCTCCTATGGCTACACCTTC.

The rearrangement links TRBV10-3 to TRBJ2-7; 9 nucleotides line up with TRBD1. The germline gives CDR1 ENHRY, CDR2 SYGVKD. Trimming removed 11 bases from V and 0 bases from J; junction bases left unmatched: 5. CDR3 length: 13 amino acids. This chain's CDR3 is CAAGTGPSYEQYF. CDR3 nucleotides: TGTGCCGCCGGGACAGGGCCCTCCTACGAGCAGTACTTC.

The chain links TRBV21-1 to TRBJ2-7; the table's D call, TRBD1, has no DNA check behind it. TRBV21-1 is classified as a pseudogene. The CDR3 sequence is 17 residues long. The CDR3 reads CASSLRPGTTPSYEQYF. CDR3 nucleotide sequence: TGTGCCAGCAGCCTCCGACCCGGGACAACACCCTCCTACGAGCAGTACTTC.

This clonotype was seen at least ten times. CDR3 amino acids: CASSLIIGGTDTQYF. The CDR3 nucleotides are TGTGCCAGCAGCTTAATAATCGGGGGCACAGATACGCAGTATTTT. The genes are TRBV7-3 and TRBJ2-3; D may be TRBD2 (5 bases). This CDR3 has 15 residues. V gave up 1 base and J gave up 1 base, with 9 bases separating them. Germline V gene sequence: CDR1 SGHTA, CDR2 FQGTGA.

The chain is built from TRBV6-5 and TRBJ2-7, with 7 bases lining up with TRBD1. CDR3 size: 14 residues. Germline lookup yields CDR1 MNHEY and CDR2 SVGAGI. Trimming cost V 6 bases and J 4 bases; bases outside gene matches: 9. CDR3 sequence reads: CASRVRQGPYEQYF. CDR3 nucleotide sequence: TGTGCCAGCAGAGTCCGACAGGGCCCGTACGAGCAGTACTTC.

The chain recombines TRBV2 with TRBJ2-4; perhaps TRBD2 as D (5 bases). The V gene lost 4 bases and the J gene lost 1 base, with 11 bases spanning the gap. CDR3 length: 15 residues. Germline V CDR1 and CDR2: SNHLY, FYNNEI. The CDR3 coding sequence is TGTGCCAGCAGTGGGGCGGCGGGCGCCAAAAACATTCAGTACTTC. Translation gives CASSGAAGAKNIQYF.

Of note for this clonotype: This sequence may be a read error, since a much larger clone differs from it by one base. The V and J genes are TRBV7-9 and TRBJ2-5; D is unresolved. Germline values: CDR1 SEHNR, CDR2 FQNEAQ (reference sequence). The CDR3 sequence is 14 residues long. CDR3 DNA sequence: TGTGCCGGCAGCTTAGGTGGCAGCAAAGAGACCCAGTACTTC. This translates into CAGSLGGSKETQYF.

V is TRBV2 and J is TRBJ2-7; 11 positions agree with TRBD1. The germline CDR1 and CDR2 sequences are SNHLY and FYNNEI. After removal of 4 bases from V and 2 bases from J, the junction contained 7 bases not matched to a gene. The CDR3 totals 16 residues. The CDR3 is CASSVPGTGGPYEQYF. The DNA of the CDR3 is TGTGCCAGCAGTGTACCCGGGACAGGGGGACCCTACGAGCAGTACTTC.

V usage is TRBV20-1 and J usage is TRBJ2-5; the D gene is possibly TRBD1 (5 bases). V was trimmed by 0 bases and J by 3 bases, leaving 14 bases between them. This CDR3 comprises 15 residues. Germline-derived CDR1 and CDR2 are DFQATT and SNEGSKA (reference sequence). The CDR3 region is CSARDGAGVEETQYF. As DNA, the CDR3 is TGCAGTGCTAGAGATGGGGCAGGAGTCGAAGAGACCCAGTACTTC.

There are many counts of this clonotype. The chain combines TRBV5-1 with TRBJ2-5, with 11 bases lining up with TRBD2. The CDR3 runs to 15 residues. Per germline, CDR1 SGHRS and CDR2 YFSETQ. V lost 3 bases, J lost 5 bases, and 6 bases stayed unmatched. As DNA, the CDR3 is TGCGCCAGCAGCTATAGCGGGGGGGCCGAGGAGACCCAGTACTTC. This sequence encodes CASSYSGGAEETQYF.

The chain recombines TRBV20-1 with TRBJ1-2; no firm D call. V lost 0 bases, J lost 7 bases, and 9 bases lay in between. This CDR3 is built from 12 residues. In germline, CDR1 is DFQATT, CDR2 SNEGSKA (reference sequence). CDR3 DNA sequence: TGCAGTGCTAGAGACGGATTCTGTGGCTACACCTTC. Translation: CSARDGFCGYTF.

The chain has TRBV9 and TRBJ1-2, with D possibly matching TRBD1 (6 bases). The CDR3 contains 12 residues. Germline V CDR1 and CDR2: SGDLS, YYNGEE. Trimming stripped 5 bases from V and 9 bases from J, with 14 bases between. This chain's CDR3 is CASRDGGGSYTF. Here the CDR3 DNA reads TGTGCCAGCAGGGACGGGGGGGGCAGCTACACCTTC.

The chain joins TRBV29-1 to TRBJ2-7; 8 bases fit TRBD2. This CDR3 is built from 14 residues. Trimming removed 3 bases from V and 0 bases from J; junction bases left unmatched: 4. Germline V gene data show CDR1 as SQVTM and CDR2 as ANQGSEA. The CDR3 sequence is CSVESGTSSYEQYF. CDR3 coding DNA: TGCAGCGTTGAGTCCGGGACTAGCTCCTACGAGCAGTACTTC.

The rearrangement links TRBV20-1 to TRBJ2-5; D gene unclear. Trimming removed 4 bases at V and 5 bases at J, with 8 bases between. This CDR3 has 11 amino acids. Germline V gene sequence: CDR1 DFQATT, CDR2 SNEGSKA (reference sequence). CDR3 in amino acids: CSATAWETQYF. The CDR3 region has the DNA TGCAGTGCTACAGCCTGGGAGACCCAGTACTTC.

V usage is TRBV3-1 and J usage is TRBJ2-7; 7 bases fit TRBD1. The CDR3 runs 15 residues. V dropped 3 bases and J dropped 2; count of bases not matched to a gene: 7. Germline lookup yields CDR1 LGHDT and CDR2 YNNKEL (reference sequence). The CDR3 loop is CASSQELGQPYEQYF. CDR3 DNA: TGTGCCAGCAGCCAGGAACTGGGACAGCCCTACGAGCAGTACTTC.

The V and J genes are TRBV20-1 and TRBJ2-1; weak D call: TRBD1 (6 bases). This CDR3 has 13 amino acids. V dropped 7 bases and J dropped 2 bases, with 12 bases sitting between them. From germline, CDR1 is DFQATT and CDR2 SNEGSKA (reference sequence). The CDR3, as DNA: TGCAGTGACGCGGACAGCCCCTACAATGAGCAGTTCTTC. Its translation: CSDADSPYNEQFF.

V is TRBV28 and J is TRBJ2-7, with D unclear. Trimming cost V 5 bases and J 0 bases, with 14 bases left between them. Per germline, CDR1 MDHEN and CDR2 SYDVKM. The CDR3 totals 15 residues. The CDR3 spells CASSLTATGSYEQYF. CDR3 nucleotide sequence: TGTGCCAGCAGTCTAACTGCGACGGGCTCCTACGAGCAGTACTTC.

The chain joins TRBV20-1 to TRBJ1-2; no clear D gene. This CDR3 region has 15 residues. Germline lookup yields CDR1 DFQATT and CDR2 SNEGSKA (reference sequence). Trimming removed 0 bases at V and 7 bases at J, with 18 bases between. CDR3 bases: TGCAGTGCTAGAGATCGAGGAGTTGCTTGGGGTGGCTACACCTTC. Translating gives CSARDRGVAWGGYTF.

The chain has TRBV6-6 and TRBJ1-1, with D unclear. This CDR3 spans 11 amino acids. V lost 2 bases and J 11 bases, leaving 9 bases between the germline ends. From germline, CDR1 is MNHNY and CDR2 SVGAGI (reference sequence). CDR3 sequence: CASSYRDEAFF. CDR3 bases: TGTGCCAGCAGTTACAGAGATGAGGCTTTCTTT.